This paragraph reports one T cell receptor beta chain. What it binds is unknown. Trimming removed 0 bases at V and 9 bases at J, with 8 bases between. The CDR3 covers 12 residues. Germline CDR1 MGHRA, CDR2 YSYEKL. The data stem from a study of cytotoxic CD8 clonotypes in ibrutinib-treated CLL. Overall study: Averaging across samples gave approximately 270,000 productive templates and 94,082 productive rearrangements. Overall study findings and caveats: The clonality rise at ibrutinib response reflected private clonotype expansion. Measured clonality at baseline was greater than in age-matched healthy donors and tracked with circulating CD8+ T-cell counts. Clonality was higher at ibrutinib response and returned toward baseline at progression.

Sequencing used immunoSEQ multiplex PCR; TCRdb keeps in-frame clones, though not all of them. The sample has 25,000 or so clones; 55% to 65% are singletons. The rearrangement joins TRBV4-1 to TRBJ2-5, with D possibly matching TRBD2 (6 bases). The source is a human donor with chronic lymphocytic leukemia. Sequenced here: PBMCs, sampled before ibrutinib treatment. The chain's CDR3 is CASSQDWEAQYF. The CDR3, as DNA: TGCGCCAGCAGCCAAGATTGGGAGGCCCAGTACTTC.